The rows below give T cell receptor beta chains drawn from one sample of a study of CD8+ T cells in alopecia areata. Here immunoSEQ multiplex PCR was the method, and the copy in TCRdb shows in-frame clones only, minus some. The repertoire holds about 140,000 clones, approximately 85% seen once, with more than 20% in the top ten. The starting material was CD8+ T cells sorted from blood, obtained at week 4, from a patient treated with tofacitinib. The source is a human donor with alopecia areata. CDR3s include the opening cysteine and the closing phenylalanine or tryptophan.

TRBV9	TRBJ1-2	CASSPGQGSDGYTF
TRBV13	TRBJ2-3	CASSPTSTSLAGNTDTQYF
TRBV19	TRBJ1-1	CASSIPQGGGTDTEAFF
TRBV20-1	TRBJ2-7	CSAAKSYEQYF
TRBV11-2	TRBJ2-2	CASSLEFGGGELFF
TRBV27	TRBJ2-5	CASSLVGGGAQTQYF
TRBV7-2	TRBJ2-7	CASSLFQGFSYEQYF
TRBV2	TRBJ2-7	CASSLMTGQGYYEQYF
TRBV5-6	TRBJ2-7	CASSSAAFYEQYF
TRBV27	TRBJ2-7	CASSGQGLDEQYF
TRBV14	TRBJ2-7	CASSQEGYEQYF
TRBV6-5	TRBJ1-2	CASSTYQTPPYGYTF
TRBV2	TRBJ2-1	CASSNEGDLSYNEQFF
TRBV6-5	TRBJ1-2	CASSYSGPGLWGYTF
TRBV7-9	TRBJ2-6	CASSSSGANVLTF
TRBV6-4	TRBJ2-1	CASSVWSGTYNEQFF
TRBV7-8	TRBJ2-7	CASSLFHEQYF
TRBV27	TRBJ2-2	CASSLGLIPNTGELFF
TRBV6-5	TRBJ1-5	CASSPRGWGEQPQHF
TRBV7-9	TRBJ2-1	CASSFGFVSDEQFF
TRBV4-1	TRBJ2-3	CASSPIGRGLTDTQYF
TRBV4-3	TRBJ2-1	CASSQDPAGPMPYNEQFF
TRBV2	TRBJ1-4	CASSEEDDEKLFF
TRBV4-3	TRBJ2-7	CASSHSGTGAYEQYF
TRBV10-3	TRBJ1-2	CAISDQGANYGYTF
TRBV5-4	TRBJ1-2	CASSLIGEAIYGYTF
TRBV4-3	TRBJ2-7	CASSQDKVASTSYEQYF
TRBV6-5	TRBJ2-1	CASRDATHNEQFF
TRBV5-4	TRBJ1-1	CASSLRTYPYRNTEAFF
TRBV7-3	TRBJ2-1	CASSSISGTSGGNEQFF
TRBV6-5	TRBJ2-7	CATSEGWATEQYF
TRBV7-9	TRBJ2-7	CASSRDPGGSYEQYF